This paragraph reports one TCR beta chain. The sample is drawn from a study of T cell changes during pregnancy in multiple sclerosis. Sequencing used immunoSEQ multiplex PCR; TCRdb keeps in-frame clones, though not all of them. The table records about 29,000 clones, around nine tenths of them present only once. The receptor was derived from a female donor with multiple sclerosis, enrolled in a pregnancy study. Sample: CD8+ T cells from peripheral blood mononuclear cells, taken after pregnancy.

The CDR3 DNA reads as TGTGCCAGCAGCTTAGGTGTCAGGAACACCGGGGAGCTGTTTTTT. Translated: CASSLGVRNTGELFF. This chain joins TRBV13 and TRBJ2-2; D gene ambiguous. V lost 0 bases, J lost 1 base, and 6 bases lay in between. The germline V gene has CDR1 PRHDT and CDR2 FYEKMQ (reference sequence). The CDR3 is made up of 15 amino acids.